This T cell receptor beta chain emerged from a study of T cell repertoires in cytomegalovirus infection. Study-wide results and limits: HLA-C-restricted CMV clonotypes gave the most frequent clonotype in two of eight donors.

Trimming removed 0 bases at V and 2 bases at J, with 9 bases between. The CDR3 covers 15 residues. Germline CDR1 is SGHNT and CDR2 is YYREEE (reference sequence). To note about this clonotype: Its antigen is still unknown.

Via MiXCR, TCRdb re-called the reads, giving one row per CDR3 protein. Of approximately 750,000 distinct CDR3 sequences in the sample, 35% are singletons; the top ten hold around 2.8%. This TCR was recovered from a human donor in good health (CMV status not recorded). Some clones in this sample may be carry-over from other donors' samples. Sequences were obtained from PBMCs. The chain joins TRBV5-4 to TRBJ2-1; D remains ambiguous. The CDR3 coding sequence is TGTGCCAGCAGCTTGGTTGGTACAGCCTACAATGAGCAGTTCTTC. Amino acids: CASSLVGTAYNEQFF.